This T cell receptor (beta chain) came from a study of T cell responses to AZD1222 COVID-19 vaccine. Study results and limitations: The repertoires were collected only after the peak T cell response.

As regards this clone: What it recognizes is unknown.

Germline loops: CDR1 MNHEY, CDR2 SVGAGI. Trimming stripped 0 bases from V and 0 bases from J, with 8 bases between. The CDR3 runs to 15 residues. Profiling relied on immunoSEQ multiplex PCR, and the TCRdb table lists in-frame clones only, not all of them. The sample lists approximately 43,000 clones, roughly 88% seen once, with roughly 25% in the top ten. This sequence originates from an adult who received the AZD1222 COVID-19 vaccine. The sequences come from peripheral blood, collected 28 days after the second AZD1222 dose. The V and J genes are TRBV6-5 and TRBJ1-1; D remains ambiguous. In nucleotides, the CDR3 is TGTGCCAGCAGTTACTCGGGCAGAATGAACACTGAAGCTTTCTTT. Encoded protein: CASSYSGRMNTEAFF.